The sequence of this TCR beta chain was determined in a study of blood T cell repertoires in COVID-19. TCRdb's copy holds only in-frame clones and misses some; the assay was immunoSEQ multiplex PCR. The repertoire includes 300,000 to 450,000 clones, 75% to 90% of them detected once, and roughly 0.99% sits in the top ten. This CDR3 contains 15 residues. The V gene's germline CDR1 is MNHEY and CDR2 SVGAGI. The J segment lost 2 bases and the V segment lost 7 bases, leaving 7 bases of the junction unmatched. The specimen was PBMCs or T cells enriched from blood (not recorded which). This sequence was found in a man younger than 30 who had recovered from COVID-19. The rearrangement joins TRBV6-5 to TRBJ1-5; TRBD1 matches at 8 bases. As DNA, the CDR3 is TGTGCCAGCAAGGGGCAGGGACAGGGCAATCAGCCCCAGCATTTT. It yields the protein CASKGQGQGNQPQHF.